Below are 21 T cell receptor beta chains sequenced from a single sample in a study of T cell clonality in common variable immunodeficiency. Clones were sequenced by immunoSEQ multiplex PCR, and TCRdb holds only the in-frame ones, with some missing. This sample has tens of thousands of clones, each found more than once. Sequenced input: peripheral blood mononuclear cells. The receptors stem from a person aged 18 to 70 in good health.

This clone was detected many times. Coverage ceases 3 residues before the CDR3 finishes, and the germline J gene fills in the end. The V gene is TRBV7-8, the J gene TRBJ2-7; D perhaps matches TRBD1 (5 bases). CDR1 is SGHVS and CDR2 is FQNEAQ in the germline V gene. The CDR3 is 15 residues long. With 7 bases removed from V and 0 bases from J, the gap between germline ends came to 16 bases. The sequenced CDR3 bases are TGTGCCAGCACCCCTTCCAGGGCCCGCTCCTACGAG. Protein sequence: CASTPSRARSYE. The entire CDR3 protein reads CASTPSRARSYEQYF. Looking up the rest from reference TRBV7-8 and TRBJ2-7 gives the full variable domain: GAGVSQSPRYKVAKRGQDVALRCDPISGHVSLFWYQQALGQGPEFLTYFQNEAQLDKSGLPSDRFFAERPEGSVSTLKIQRTQQEDSAVYLCASTPSRARSYEQYFGPGTRLTVT.

This clone came up many times. The read gets to within 3 residues of the CDR3 end, and the germline J gene fills in the rest. The rearrangement joins TRBV29-1 to TRBJ1-5, with a possible D match to TRBD1 (6 bases). Germline V gene data show CDR1 as SQVTM and CDR2 as ANQGSEA. With 6 bases removed from V and 7 bases from J, the gap between germline ends came to 13 bases. The CDR3 is made up of 12 amino acids. The CDR3 loop is CSVAYQGQPQHF. CDR3 DNA (partial): TGCAGCGTAGCGTACCAGGGGCAGCCC.

This clone has more than one count but fewer than ten. The observed sequence ends 3 residues before the CDR3 terminus, with the missing tail filled in from the germline J gene. The same CDR3 arises from other DNA sequences in this sample as well. The chain joins TRBV2 to TRBJ1-6; D possibly corresponds to TRBD1 (5 bases). The CDR3 extends over 15 amino acids. Germline V CDR1 and CDR2: SNHLY, FYNNEI. CDR3 protein: CASTEYVGGGSPLHF. Partial CDR3 DNA: TGTGCCAGCACCGAGTATGTGGGCGGGGGTTCGCCC.

This clone was seen ten or more times. The CDR3 is cut off 3 residues early in the read; its end comes from the germline J gene. J is TRBJ2-3 and V is TRBV20-1; D might be TRBD2 (5 bases). V lost 5 bases, J lost 6 bases, and 12 bases lay in between. CDR1 and CDR2 (germline): DFQATT, SNEGSKA (reference sequence). The CDR3 totals 12 residues. The sequenced CDR3 bases are TGCAGTGCTCCCGGCGGGCTGGATACG. Protein product: CSAPGGLDT. The CDR3 in full is CSAPGGLDTQYF.

This clone showed up many times. One end of the junction fails to match germline, which may point to a read error. With the read ending 3 residues before the CDR3 end, the germline J gene is used to fill in that end. The chain is built from TRBV4-2 and TRBJ2-3; TRBD2 matches at 8 bases. The CDR3 has 16 amino acids. Germline V gene sequence: CDR1 LGHNA, CDR2 YNFKEQ. This chain's CDR3 is CASSQDLAGFTDTQYF. CDR3 DNA (partial): TGCGCCAGCAGCCAAGACTTAGCGGGATTCACAGATACG.

This clone was recorded many times. The read terminates 3 residues before the CDR3 end, so the remaining end is supplied by the germline J gene. The genes are TRBV7-9 and TRBJ2-7; D is undetermined. This CDR3 region has 13 residues. Trimming pared 8 bases from V and 2 bases from J, leaving 13 bases between. CDR1 and CDR2 from the germline V gene are SEHNR and FQNEAQ (reference sequence). The CDR3 sequence: CASAAYEAYEQYF. The CDR3 bases that were read are TGTGCCAGCGCCGCTTATGAGGCCTACGAG.

This clone was counted many times. Incomplete CDR3 DNA: TGCAGTGCTGGGTCGACTAGCGGGACATACAATGAG. Its protein product is CSAGSTSGTYNE. The whole CDR3 is CSAGSTSGTYNEQFF. The chain is built from TRBV20-1 and TRBJ2-1; 11 bases are shared with TRBD2. The read is 3 residues too short to cover the CDR3 end, so that end is filled in from the germline J gene. In germline, CDR1 is DFQATT, CDR2 SNEGSKA (reference sequence). CDR3 size: 15 residues. V gave up 5 bases and J gave up 4 bases; unmatched junction bases: 7.

This clone has just a few counts. The CDR3 bases that were read are TGCAGCGCTCCGACAGAAAATGAG. Its protein product is CSAPTENE. From start to end, the CDR3 is CSAPTENEQFF. The chain uses TRBV29-1 and TRBJ2-1; a weak D match, TRBD1 (5 bases). The missing CDR3 end, 3 residues past where the read stops, is filled in from the germline J gene. This CDR3 contains 11 residues. V dropped 7 bases and J dropped 7 bases, with 11 bases sitting between them. Germline V lookup: CDR1 SQVTM, CDR2 ANQGSEA.

In this sample, this clone turned up many times. The read is 3 residues too short to cover the CDR3 end, so that end is filled in from the germline J gene. This sequence joins TRBV7-9 and TRBJ1-4; perhaps TRBD1 as D (5 bases). V gave up 5 bases and J gave up 4 bases, with 8 bases separating them. The CDR3 extends over 13 amino acids. The germline V gene has CDR1 SEHNR and CDR2 FQNEAQ (reference sequence). This CDR3 reads CASSGALNEKLFF. CDR3 bases read: TGTGCCAGCAGCGGGGCTCTTAATGAAAAA.

This clone was counted many times. The sequenced fragment ends 3 residues before the CDR3 boundary, so the rest is inferred from the germline J gene. The V call is TRBV2, the J call TRBJ1-1; 9 nucleotides line up with TRBD1. V was pared by 6 bases and J by 1 base, with 3 bases of the junction left unmatched. Germline V CDR1 and CDR2: SNHLY, FYNNEI. This CDR3 comprises 14 residues. The CDR3 sequence is CASRLQGANTEAFF. The covered CDR3 bases are TGTGCCAGCAGATTACAGGGGGCGAACACTGAA. The entire variable domain, with the rest obtained from reference TRBV2 and TRBJ1-1, is as follows: EPEVTQTPSHQVTQMGQEVILRCVPISNHLYFYWYRQILGQKVEFLVSFYNNEISEKSEIFDDQFSVERPDGSNFTLKIRSTKLEDSAMYFCASRLQGANTEAFFGQGTRLTVV.

This clone was picked up many times. The CDR3 end falls 3 residues outside the read, so it is completed with the germline J gene. The chain carries TRBV10-3 and TRBJ2-4; 7 nucleotides match TRBD2. In germline, CDR1 is ENHRY, CDR2 SYGVKD. The CDR3 consists of 14 residues. The CDR3 is CAISDREGRYGQYF. The part of the CDR3 DNA that was read is TGTGCCATCAGTGACAGGGAGGGGAGGTATGGT.

In the case of this clone: Read coverage stops 3 residues before the CDR3 terminus; the germline J gene supplies the remainder. At the DNA level, this CDR3 is encoded by other sequences in the same sample as well. This chain links TRBV18 with TRBJ2-3, with 8 bases lining up with TRBD2. Germline V gives CDR1 KGHSH, CDR2 LQKENI. V lost 6 bases to trimming and J lost 0 bases; unmatched junction nucleotides: 8. This CDR3 region has 16 residues. CDR3 DNA, as far as it was read: TGTGCCAGCTCTTCGCGAACTAGCGGTAGCACAGATACG. Amino acids: CASSSRTSGSTDT. The full CDR3 protein is CASSSRTSGSTDTQYF.

This clone was detected ten times or more. Sequencing ends 3 residues short of the CDR3 end; the germline J gene provides the rest. V and J are TRBV2 and TRBJ1-1; D unresolved. V was trimmed by 5 bases and J by 1 base, leaving 8 bases between them. This CDR3 contains 13 residues. Germline V gives CDR1 SNHLY, CDR2 FYNNEI. The CDR3 sequence is CASSSFRNTEAFF. The DNA read from the CDR3 is TGTGCCAGCAGTTCCTTCAGGAACACTGAA.

At least ten counts were recorded for this clone. The CDR3 goes on 3 residues after the read ends, and that part is filled in from the germline J gene. The chain couples TRBV5-1 to TRBJ1-6, with D tentatively TRBD1 (6 bases). The CDR3 consists of 13 residues. Germline V gene sequence: CDR1 SGHRS, CDR2 YFSETQ. With 4 bases removed from V and 10 bases from J, the gap between germline ends came to 12 bases. The CDR3: CASSVGGGSPLHF. CDR3 DNA (partial): TGCGCCAGCAGCGTAGGGGGGGGGTCACCC.

For this clone: The sequenced fragment ends 3 residues before the CDR3 boundary, so the rest is inferred from the germline J gene. The chain has TRBV25-1 and TRBJ2-5; TRBD1 aligns across 7 bases. Germline V lookup: CDR1 MGHDK, CDR2 SYGVNS. This CDR3 is 14 amino acids long. The junction had 3 bases not matched to a gene; V was cut back by 5 bases and J by 0 bases. The sequenced CDR3 bases are TGTGCCAGCAGTAAGACAGGGAACCAAGAGACC. Translating it yields CASSKTGNQET. The entire CDR3 protein is CASSKTGNQETQYF.

This clone has a count of ten or more. Coverage ceases 3 residues before the CDR3 finishes, and the germline J gene fills in the end. This chain links TRBV15 with TRBJ2-5; the match to TRBD2 covers 7 bases. Germline CDR1 and CDR2: LNHNV and YYDKDF (reference sequence). J lost 5 bases, V lost 1 base, and 7 bases had no gene match. The CDR3 totals 15 residues. The CDR3 is CATSRGETSPETQYF. The DNA read from the CDR3 is TGTGCCACCAGCAGAGGGGAGACTAGCCCCGAGACC.

This clone was seen ten or more times. The read gets to within 3 residues of the CDR3 end, and the germline J gene fills in the rest. The chain uses TRBV19 and TRBJ2-7, with 7 bases matching TRBD1. The CDR3 length is 14 residues. From germline, CDR1 is LNHDA and CDR2 SQIVND (reference sequence). The ends lost 8 bases at V and 4 bases at J; junction bases unmatched: 11. The sequenced part of the CDR3 DNA is TGTGCCAGTTCTCCCCCGGGACAGCAATACGAG. Translating gives CASSPPGQQYE. The full CDR3 sequence reads CASSPPGQQYEQYF.

In this sample, this clone turned up many times. The read is 3 residues too short to cover the CDR3 end, so that end is filled in from the germline J gene. The chain couples TRBV18 to TRBJ1-5; 8 bases align to TRBD1. Germline V lookup: CDR1 KGHSH, CDR2 LQKENI. Trimming at V came to 3 bases and at J to 7 bases, leaving 5 bases not matched to a gene. CDR3 length equals 14 residues. The CDR3 DNA, read in part, is TGTGCCAGCTCACCCCGGACAGGGTTCCAGCCC. As protein: CASSPRTGFQP. The entire CDR3 sequence reads CASSPRTGFQPQHF.

Many counts were recorded for this clone. The read falls 3 residues short of the CDR3 end, and the missing part is taken from the germline J gene. V and J are TRBV19 and TRBJ2-2; no clear D. Germline CDR1 LNHDA, CDR2 SQIVND (reference sequence). V lost 2 bases and J lost 0, with 4 bases in between. The CDR3 sequence is 14 residues long. CDR3 DNA (partial): TGTGCCAGTAGTATACCTCCGAACACCGGGGAG. It yields the protein CASSIPPNTGE. The whole CDR3 sequence is CASSIPPNTGELFF.

This clone came up many times. The sequence runs out 3 residues before the end of the CDR3; the remainder is reconstructed from the germline J gene. The chain employs TRBV6-2 or TRBV6-3 and TRBJ1-2; tentative D call: TRBD1 (5 bases). This CDR3 is built from 13 residues. Germline CDR1 reads MNHEY; CDR2 reads SVGEGT. Trimming removed 4 bases at V and 6 bases at J, with 12 bases between. The CDR3 protein is CASSSRRDHGYTF. The sequenced CDR3 bases are TGTGCCAGCAGTTCCCGCAGGGATCATGGC.

The sample holds many counts of this clone. The missing CDR3 end, 3 residues past where the read stops, is filled in from the germline J gene. This chain uses TRBV4-2 with TRBJ2-1, with D maybe TRBD2 (6 bases). The CDR3 is made up of 18 amino acids. Germline values: CDR1 LGHNA, CDR2 YNFKEQ. V gave up 4 bases and J gave up 2 bases, with 21 bases separating them. CDR3 DNA, as far as it was read: TGTGCCAGCAGCCGCGAGGATAGCGGCTACGGGGCCTACAATGAG. Residues: CASSREDSGYGAYNE. The whole CDR3 is CASSREDSGYGAYNEQFF.